These 26 T cell receptor beta chains came from one sample sequenced in a study of blood T cell repertoires in COVID-19. Clones were sequenced by immunoSEQ multiplex PCR, and TCRdb holds only the in-frame ones, with some missing. The data contain hundreds of thousands of clones, 70% to 90% of them singletons. The specimen was PBMCs or T cells enriched from blood (not recorded which). The receptors were sampled from a man aged 50 or older who had been exposed to COVID-19.

V gene TRBV5-5 combines with J gene TRBJ2-2; the D gene is possibly TRBD2 (5 bases). V lost 4 bases and J 3 bases, leaving 10 bases between the germline ends. The germline gives CDR1 SGHKS, CDR2 YYEKEE (reference sequence). This CDR3 comprises 14 residues. CDR3 sequence (DNA): TGTGCCAGCAGCCTCGGGGTGGACACCGGGGAGCTGTTTTTT. This translates into CASSLGVDTGELFF.

The chain uses TRBV6-5 and TRBJ2-1; 9 nucleotides agree with TRBD2. J was trimmed by 7 bases and V by 7 bases; bases with no gene match: 11. The CDR3 extends over 15 amino acids. Germline-derived CDR1 and CDR2 are MNHEY and SVGAGI. CDR3 sequence: CASNEVTSGLNEQFF. In nucleotides, the CDR3 is TGTGCCAGCAACGAAGTGACTAGCGGACTTAATGAGCAGTTCTTC.

The chain combines TRBV3-1 (or the pseudogene TRBV3-2) with TRBJ2-1; 9 bases map to TRBD2. The V segment lost 6 bases and the J segment 10 bases; nucleotides outside the gene matches: 10. Germline lookup yields CDR1 LGHDT and CDR2 YNNKEL (reference sequence). This CDR3 is built from 14 residues. In DNA, the CDR3 is TGTGCCAGCAGATCTCTAGCGGGGAAATTGGAGCAGTTCTTC. Its translation is CASRSLAGKLEQFF.

The rearrangement joins TRBV3-1 (or the pseudogene TRBV3-2) to TRBJ1-2, with TRBD1 identical over 7 bases. The germline V gene encodes CDR1 LGHDT and CDR2 YNNKEL (reference sequence). The CDR3 extends over 13 amino acids. V lost 8 bases to trimming and J lost 8 bases; unmatched junction nucleotides: 11. The CDR3 DNA reads TGTGCCAGCTCCCACGGGACAGAGAGAGGCTACACCTTC. The encoded protein is CASSHGTERGYTF.

This chain joins TRBV5-1 and TRBJ2-1; 11 nucleotides align to TRBD1. Germline V gene lookup returns CDR1 SGHRS and CDR2 YFSETQ. The CDR3 covers 15 residues. V dropped 7 bases and J dropped 7; count of bases not matched to a gene: 10. CDR3 in amino acids: CASGEGQGVENEQFF. CDR3 DNA sequence: TGCGCCAGCGGGGAGGGACAGGGGGTTGAGAATGAGCAGTTCTTC.

The gene calls are TRBV28 and TRBJ1-1; D remains unclear. CDR1 and CDR2 (germline): MDHEN, SYDVKM. The CDR3 runs 14 residues. Trimming pared 9 bases from V and 4 bases from J, leaving 18 bases between. CDR3 in amino acids: CASGPTGSGTEAFF. The CDR3 DNA follows: TGTGCCAGTGGCCCCACCGGGTCTGGCACTGAAGCTTTCTTT.

This clone was counted between two and nine times. The chain combines TRBV27 with TRBJ2-5; D unresolved. The V end lost 5 bases, the J end lost 1 base, and 5 bases lay between the germline ends. CDR3 length: 12 residues. CDR1 and CDR2 (germline): MNHEY, SMNVEV (reference sequence). DNA for the CDR3: TGTGCCAGCAGTATCATCCAAGAGACCCAGTACTTC. It translates to CASSIIQETQYF.

The chain employs TRBV5-4 and TRBJ2-7; 9 bases line up with TRBD1. The CDR3 length is 15 residues. CDR1 is SGHNT and CDR2 is YYREEE in the germline V gene (reference sequence). V lost 0 bases to trimming and J lost 3 bases; unmatched junction nucleotides: 4. The CDR3 spells CASSLASGQGYEQYF. Written as DNA, the CDR3 is TGTGCCAGCAGCTTGGCTTCGGGACAGGGCTACGAGCAGTACTTC.

The V call is TRBV11-3, the J call TRBJ1-5, with a possible D match to TRBD1 (6 bases). Trimming removed 6 bases from V and 5 bases from J, with 26 bases in between. The CDR3 is 18 amino acids. The germline V gene has CDR1 SGHNT and CDR2 YENEEA. The CDR3 DNA reads TGTGCCAGCAGGGCCCCAAGGCCAGGGGTGAGACCCCATCAGCCCCAGCATTTT. It yields the protein CASRAPRPGVRPHQPQHF.

This clone came up once. The chain employs TRBV5-5 and TRBJ2-1, with D hard to call. Germline V gives CDR1 SGHKS, CDR2 YYEKEE (reference sequence). Trimming pared 6 bases from V and 4 bases from J, leaving 8 bases between. The CDR3 covers 12 residues. CDR3 nucleotides: TGTGCCAGCATAGCCCAGTACAATGAGCAGTTCTTC. Translated, it gives CASIAQYNEQFF.

The chain links TRBV28 to TRBJ1-2, with D maybe TRBD1 (6 bases). This CDR3 is built from 14 residues. The germline CDR1 and CDR2 sequences are MDHEN and SYDVKM. With 4 bases removed from V and 7 bases from J, the gap between germline ends came to 16 bases. CDR3 nucleotides: TGTGCCAGCAGTTCGCGCAGGGGTCCTGGTGGCTACACCTTC. It specifies CASSSRRGPGGYTF.

This chain links TRBV5-1 with TRBJ2-3, with a possible D match to TRBD1 (5 bases). The V end lost 4 bases, the J end lost 2 bases, and 17 bases lay between the germline ends. Germline values: CDR1 SGHRS, CDR2 YFSETQ. CDR3 size: 16 residues. CDR3 sequence: CASSLTVQGSTDTQYF. The DNA of the CDR3 is TGCGCCAGCAGCCTCACTGTTCAGGGCTCCACAGATACGCAGTATTTT.

The V gene is TRBV9, the J gene TRBJ2-5, with 14 positions matching TRBD2. Germline CDR1 and CDR2: SGDLS and YYNGEE. The CDR3 contains 17 residues. The V gene end was trimmed by 4 bases and the J gene end by 3 bases; junction bases not matched to a gene: 8. The CDR3 protein is CASSIQPGLAGEETQYF. The CDR3 DNA sequence: TGTGCCAGCAGCATTCAACCGGGACTAGCGGGAGAAGAGACCCAGTACTTC.

The chain employs TRBV9 and TRBJ2-2; weak D call: TRBD1 (6 bases). The CDR3 runs 17 residues. CDR1 is SGDLS and CDR2 is YYNGEE in the germline V gene. Trimming removed 3 bases from V and 0 bases from J, with 15 bases in between. The CDR3 DNA reads TGTGCCAGCAGCGGAAAGACAGGTGACGCGAACACCGGGGAGCTGTTTTTT. This sequence encodes CASSGKTGDANTGELFF.

This chain links TRBV2 with TRBJ2-7; D is unclear. Germline CDR1 is SNHLY and CDR2 is FYNNEI. There are 13 residues in the CDR3. V shed 1 base and J shed 0 bases, with 4 bases lying between them. The CDR3 is CASSEVSSYEQYF. Here the CDR3 DNA reads TGTGCCAGCAGTGAAGTCAGCTCCTACGAGCAGTACTTC.

This chain joins TRBV11-2 and TRBJ2-7; a possible D gene is TRBD2 (5 bases). Germline V gene data show CDR1 as SGHAT and CDR2 as FQNNGV. V was cut by 5 bases and J by 2 bases, with 10 bases left in between. The CDR3 loop spans 13 amino acids. The CDR3 bases are TGTGCCAGCAGCAGAGGGCCCACCTACGAGCAGTACGTC. Protein sequence: CASSRGPTYEQYV.

The chain combines TRBV10-3 with TRBJ1-2; 12 bases match TRBD1. Trimming took 0 bases from V and 7 from J; bases not matched to a gene: 3. Germline V gene lookup returns CDR1 ENHRY and CDR2 SYGVKD. This CDR3 comprises 15 residues. CDR3 amino acids: CAISESWDRGPGYTF. In DNA, the CDR3 is TGTGCCATCAGTGAGTCTTGGGACAGGGGGCCTGGCTACACCTTC.

V is TRBV6-1 and J is TRBJ1-5, with D possibly being TRBD1 (5 bases). From germline, CDR1 is MNHNS and CDR2 SASEGT. V lost 2 bases and J 5 bases, leaving 10 bases between the germline ends. This CDR3 comprises 14 residues. Written as DNA, the CDR3 is TGTGCCAGCAGTGAACAGGGTGCGCATCAGCCCCAGCATTTT. Translated, it gives CASSEQGAHQPQHF.

The gene calls are TRBV28 and TRBJ2-7, with D tentatively TRBD1 (5 bases). Trimming removed 2 bases at V and 5 bases at J, with 10 bases between. CDR3 length equals 13 residues. Germline V gene data show CDR1 as MDHEN and CDR2 as SYDVKM. The CDR3 here is CASSLRSGNEQYF. In DNA, the CDR3 is TGTGCCAGCAGTTTAAGATCAGGGAACGAGCAGTACTTC.

As for this clone: Within the sample, other DNA sequences also encode this same CDR3. The rearrangement uses TRBV14 and TRBJ1-2, with 7 nucleotides matching TRBD1. Trimming took 3 bases from V and 2 from J; bases not matched to a gene: 0. The V gene's germline CDR1 is SGHDN and CDR2 FVKESK. The CDR3 runs to 13 residues. CDR3 region: CASSQGQNYGYTF. The CDR3 DNA follows: TGTGCCAGCAGCCAGGGACAGAACTATGGCTACACCTTC.

The chain carries TRBV13 and TRBJ2-3; 14 nucleotides align to TRBD2. The CDR3 length is 16 residues. Looked up from germline, CDR1 is PRHDT and CDR2 is FYEKMQ (reference sequence). Germline trimming cut 4 bases from V and 7 bases from J; bases unmatched to any gene: 7. The DNA for the CDR3 is TGTGCCAGCAGCTCCTCCGGGACTAGCGGGAGAAATACGCAGTATTTT. Its translation: CASSSSGTSGRNTQYF.

This rearrangement joins TRBV6-5 to TRBJ1-1; D not resolved. The germline V and J ends were trimmed by 7 bases and 3 bases, with 15 bases remaining between them. Germline values: CDR1 MNHEY, CDR2 SVGAGI. This CDR3 comprises 14 residues. CDR3 DNA sequence: TGTGCCAGCACCGTTCGTTGGGAGGACACTGAAGCTTTCTTT. The encoded protein is CASTVRWEDTEAFF.

J is TRBJ2-3 and V is TRBV3-1 (or the pseudogene TRBV3-2); a weak D match, TRBD2 (6 bases). The CDR3 has 15 residues. The V and J ends lost 2 bases and 3 bases respectively, with 12 bases between them. Germline CDR1 and CDR2: LGHDT and YNNKEL (reference sequence). The chain's CDR3 is CASSQTYSGTDTQYF. The CDR3 coding sequence is TGTGCCAGCAGCCAAACGTATAGCGGAACAGATACGCAGTATTTT.

V and J are TRBV19 and TRBJ2-2; tentative D call: TRBD1 (6 bases). Trimming took off 2 bases at V and 4 bases at J, with 17 bases between the two ends. Looked up from germline, CDR1 is LNHDA and CDR2 is SQIVND (reference sequence). The CDR3 length is 17 residues. The CDR3 DNA is TGTGCCAGTAGTATACAGGGGTCCGTAGGGTTCACCGGGGAGCTGTTTTTT. This encodes CASSIQGSVGFTGELFF.

V and J are TRBV28 and TRBJ1-2; TRBD1 aligns across 8 bases. CDR3 length equals 15 residues. V gave up 3 bases and J gave up 10 bases; unmatched junction bases: 13. Germline loops: CDR1 MDHEN, CDR2 SYDVKM. CDR3 region: CASSFQGRQGQAYTF. The CDR3 DNA reads as TGTGCCAGCAGTTTTCAAGGTCGACAGGGGCAGGCCTACACCTTC.

The chain uses TRBV19 and TRBJ1-5, with no clear D. The V end was cut by 1 base, the J end by 5 bases, with 12 bases between. Per germline, CDR1 LNHDA and CDR2 SQIVND (reference sequence). This CDR3 region has 15 residues. DNA for the CDR3: TGTGCCAGTAGTATAGCGCGTAGGAGGTATCAGCCCCAGCATTTT. Translating gives CASSIARRRYQPQHF.